Reported below is one TCR beta chain. The sample originates from a study of CD8 T cells in Susac syndrome. Random hexamers served to reverse transcribe roughly 0.5 to 1 ug RNA. A multiplex approach, immunoSEQ multiplex PCR, amplified TCR beta CDR3 across 54 Vbeta and 13 Jbeta. TCRdb reanalysed the immunoSEQ multiplex PCR reads using MiXCR and keeps one entry per CDR3 protein. The sample has 110,000 or so distinct CDR3 sequences; roughly 92% are singletons. This CDR3 comprises 16 residues. Germline V gene lookup returns CDR1 ENHRY and CDR2 SYGVKD. V shed 0 bases and J shed 7 bases, with 16 bases lying between them.

Input material: CD4+ T cells from PBMCs. The receptor was derived from a human donor in good health. The V call is TRBV10-3, the J call TRBJ2-1, with TRBD2 as a possible D gene (6 bases). CDR3 sequence reads: CAISESLGGPSNEQFF. The CDR3, as DNA: TGTGCCATCAGTGAGTCGTTAGGAGGGCCCTCGAATGAGCAGTTCTTC.